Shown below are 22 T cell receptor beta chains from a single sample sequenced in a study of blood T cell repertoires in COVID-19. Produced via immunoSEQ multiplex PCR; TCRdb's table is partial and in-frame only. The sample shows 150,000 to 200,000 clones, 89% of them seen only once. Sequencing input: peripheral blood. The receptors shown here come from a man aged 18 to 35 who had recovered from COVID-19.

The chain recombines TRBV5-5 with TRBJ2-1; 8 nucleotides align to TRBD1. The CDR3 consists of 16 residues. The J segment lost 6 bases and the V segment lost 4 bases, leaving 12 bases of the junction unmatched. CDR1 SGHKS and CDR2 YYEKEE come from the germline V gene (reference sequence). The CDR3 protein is CASSQLQGAGVNEQFF. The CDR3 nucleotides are TGTGCCAGCAGCCAATTGCAGGGGGCAGGTGTCAATGAGCAGTTCTTC.

This chain's CDR3 is CASSLEAQVYNEQFF. CDR3 DNA: TGTGCCAGCAGCCTAGAGGCCCAGGTCTACAATGAGCAGTTCTTC. J is TRBJ2-1 and V is TRBV7-2; D gene unclear. The CDR3 sequence is 15 residues long. Deletions cut 5 bases from V and 3 bases from J, with 14 bases between. Germline V lookup: CDR1 SGHTA, CDR2 FQGNSA.

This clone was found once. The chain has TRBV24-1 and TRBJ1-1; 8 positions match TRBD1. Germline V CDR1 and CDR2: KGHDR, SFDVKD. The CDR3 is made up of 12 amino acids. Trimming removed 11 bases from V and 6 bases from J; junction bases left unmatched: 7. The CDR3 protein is CARQGNVPEAFF. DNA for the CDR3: TGTGCCAGACAGGGGAATGTTCCTGAAGCTTTCTTT.

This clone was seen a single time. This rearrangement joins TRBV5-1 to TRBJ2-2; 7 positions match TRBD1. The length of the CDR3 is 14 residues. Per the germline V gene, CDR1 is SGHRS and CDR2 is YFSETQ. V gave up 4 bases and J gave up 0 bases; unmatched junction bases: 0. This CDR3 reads CASSGQANTGELFF. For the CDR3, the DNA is TGCGCCAGCAGCGGACAGGCGAACACCGGGGAGCTGTTTTTT.

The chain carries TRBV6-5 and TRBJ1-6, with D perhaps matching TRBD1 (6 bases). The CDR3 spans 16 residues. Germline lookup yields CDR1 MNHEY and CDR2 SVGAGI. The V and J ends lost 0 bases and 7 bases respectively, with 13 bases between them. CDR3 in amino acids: CASSYSIQGTNSPLHF. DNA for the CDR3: TGTGCCAGCAGTTACTCAATTCAGGGGACAAATTCACCCCTCCACTTT.

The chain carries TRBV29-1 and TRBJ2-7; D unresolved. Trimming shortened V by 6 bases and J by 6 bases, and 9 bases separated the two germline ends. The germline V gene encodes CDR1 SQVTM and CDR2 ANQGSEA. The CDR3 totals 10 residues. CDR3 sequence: CSVVVAEQYF. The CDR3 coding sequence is TGCAGCGTCGTCGTGGCCGAGCAGTACTTC.

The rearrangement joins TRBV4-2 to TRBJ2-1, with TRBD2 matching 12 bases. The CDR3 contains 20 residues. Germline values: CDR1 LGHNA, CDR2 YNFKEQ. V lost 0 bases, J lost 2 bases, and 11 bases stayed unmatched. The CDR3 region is CASSQDGGASGRAAYNEQFF. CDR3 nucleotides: TGTGCCAGCAGCCAAGATGGTGGGGCTAGCGGGAGGGCCGCCTACAATGAGCAGTTCTTC.

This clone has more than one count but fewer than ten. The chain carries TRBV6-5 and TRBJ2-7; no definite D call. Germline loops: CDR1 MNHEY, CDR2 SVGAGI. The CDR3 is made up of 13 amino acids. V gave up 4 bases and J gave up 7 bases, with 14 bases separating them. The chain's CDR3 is CASSSHLTREQYF. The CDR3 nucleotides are TGTGCCAGCAGTTCCCACCTCACTCGAGAGCAGTACTTC.

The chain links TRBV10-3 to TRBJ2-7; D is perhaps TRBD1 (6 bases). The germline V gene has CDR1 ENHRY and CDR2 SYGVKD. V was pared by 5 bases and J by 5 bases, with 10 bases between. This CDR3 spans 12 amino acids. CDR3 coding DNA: TGTGCCATCAGTACCTACAGGGACGAGCAGTACTTC. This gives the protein CAISTYRDEQYF.

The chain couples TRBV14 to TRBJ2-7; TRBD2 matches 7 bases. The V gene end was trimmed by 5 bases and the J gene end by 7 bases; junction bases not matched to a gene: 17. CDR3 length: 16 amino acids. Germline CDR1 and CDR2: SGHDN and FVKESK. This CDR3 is CASSTQTSLVGGEQYF. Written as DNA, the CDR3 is TGTGCCAGCAGCACTCAGACTAGCTTGGTTGGGGGAGAGCAGTACTTC.

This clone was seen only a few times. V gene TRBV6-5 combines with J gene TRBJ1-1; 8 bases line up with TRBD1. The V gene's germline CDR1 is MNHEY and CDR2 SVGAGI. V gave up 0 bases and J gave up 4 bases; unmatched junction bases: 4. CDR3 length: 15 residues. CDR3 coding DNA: TGTGCCAGCAGTTACTCGACAGGGGTAAGCACTGAAGCTTTCTTT. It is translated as CASSYSTGVSTEAFF.

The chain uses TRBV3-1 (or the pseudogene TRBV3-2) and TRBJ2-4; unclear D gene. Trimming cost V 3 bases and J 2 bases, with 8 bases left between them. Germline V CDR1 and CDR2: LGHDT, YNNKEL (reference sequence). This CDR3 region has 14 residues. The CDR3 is CASSQRSSKNIQYF. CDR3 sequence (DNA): TGTGCCAGCAGCCAGCGATCCTCCAAAAACATTCAGTACTTC.

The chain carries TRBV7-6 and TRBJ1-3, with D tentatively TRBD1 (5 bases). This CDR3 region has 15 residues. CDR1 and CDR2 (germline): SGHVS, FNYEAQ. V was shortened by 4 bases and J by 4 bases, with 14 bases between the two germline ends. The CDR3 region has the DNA TGTGCCAGCAGCTGGCAGGGCGAGCAAGGAAACACCATATATTTT. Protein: CASSWQGEQGNTIYF.

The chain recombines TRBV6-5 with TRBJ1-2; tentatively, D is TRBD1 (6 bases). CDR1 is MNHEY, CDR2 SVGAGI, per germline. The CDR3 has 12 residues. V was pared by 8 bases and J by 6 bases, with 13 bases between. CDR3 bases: TGTGCCAGCCTAGGGGGAATAGATGGCTACACCTTC. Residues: CASLGGIDGYTF.

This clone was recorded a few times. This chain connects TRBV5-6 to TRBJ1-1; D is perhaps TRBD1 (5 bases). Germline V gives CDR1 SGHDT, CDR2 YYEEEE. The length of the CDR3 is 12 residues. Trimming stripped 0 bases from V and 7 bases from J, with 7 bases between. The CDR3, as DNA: TGTGCCAGCAGCTTGGTTCAGGGTGAAGCTTTCTTT. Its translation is CASSLVQGEAFF. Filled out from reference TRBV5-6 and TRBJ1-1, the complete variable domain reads DAGVTQSPTHLIKTRGQQVTLRCSPKSGHDTVSWYQQALGQGPQFIFQYYEEEERQRGNFPDRFSGHQFPNYSSELNVNALLLGDSALYLCASSLVQGEAFFGQGTRLTVV.

The DNA for the CDR3 is TGTGCCAGCAGCGTCTCTGGGGGGTTAATGGGAGGAGAGACCCAGTACTTC. Protein product: CASSVSGGLMGGETQYF. V and J are TRBV7-2 and TRBJ2-5; possibly TRBD2 for D (6 bases). The V gene lost 5 bases and the J gene lost 4 bases, with 23 bases spanning the gap. In germline, CDR1 is SGHTA, CDR2 FQGNSA. The CDR3 consists of 17 residues.

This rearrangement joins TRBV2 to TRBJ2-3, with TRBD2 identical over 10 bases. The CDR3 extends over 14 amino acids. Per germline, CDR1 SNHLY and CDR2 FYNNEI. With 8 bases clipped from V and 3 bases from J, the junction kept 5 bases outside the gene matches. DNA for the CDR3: TGTGCCAGCGGAGCGGGAGGGCCAACAGATACGCAGTATTTT. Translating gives CASGAGGPTDTQYF.

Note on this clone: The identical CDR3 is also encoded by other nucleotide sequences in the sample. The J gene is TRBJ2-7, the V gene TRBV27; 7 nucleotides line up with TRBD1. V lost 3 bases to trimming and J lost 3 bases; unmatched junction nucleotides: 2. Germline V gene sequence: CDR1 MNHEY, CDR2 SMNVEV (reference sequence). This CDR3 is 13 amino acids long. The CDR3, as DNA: TGTGCCAGCAGTTTTGGACAGGACTACGAGCAGTACTTC. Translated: CASSFGQDYEQYF.

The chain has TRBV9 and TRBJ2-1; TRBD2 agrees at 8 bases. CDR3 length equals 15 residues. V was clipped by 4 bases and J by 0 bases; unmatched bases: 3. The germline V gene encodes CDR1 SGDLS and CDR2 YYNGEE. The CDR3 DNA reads TGTGCCAGCAGCCCGCGGGGGGCCTCCTACAATGAGCAGTTCTTC. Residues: CASSPRGASYNEQFF.

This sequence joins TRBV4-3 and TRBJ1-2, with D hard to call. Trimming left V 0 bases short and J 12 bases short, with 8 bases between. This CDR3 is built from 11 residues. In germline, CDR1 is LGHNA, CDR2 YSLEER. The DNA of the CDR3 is TGCGCCAGCAGCCAAGATAACATCCACACCTTC. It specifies CASSQDNIHTF.

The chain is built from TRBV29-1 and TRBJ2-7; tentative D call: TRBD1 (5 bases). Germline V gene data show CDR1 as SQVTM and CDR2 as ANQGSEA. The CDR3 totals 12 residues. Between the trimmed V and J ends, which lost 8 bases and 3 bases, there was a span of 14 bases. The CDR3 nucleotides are TGCAGCACCCAGACAGCCGGCTACGAGCAGTACTTC. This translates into CSTQTAGYEQYF.

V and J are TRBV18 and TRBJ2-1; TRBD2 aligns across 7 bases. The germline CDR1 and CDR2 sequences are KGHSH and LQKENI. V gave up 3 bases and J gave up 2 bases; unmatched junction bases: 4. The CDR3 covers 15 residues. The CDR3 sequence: CASSPASGAYNEQFF. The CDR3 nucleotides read TGTGCCAGCTCACCGGCTAGCGGAGCCTACAATGAGCAGTTCTTC.